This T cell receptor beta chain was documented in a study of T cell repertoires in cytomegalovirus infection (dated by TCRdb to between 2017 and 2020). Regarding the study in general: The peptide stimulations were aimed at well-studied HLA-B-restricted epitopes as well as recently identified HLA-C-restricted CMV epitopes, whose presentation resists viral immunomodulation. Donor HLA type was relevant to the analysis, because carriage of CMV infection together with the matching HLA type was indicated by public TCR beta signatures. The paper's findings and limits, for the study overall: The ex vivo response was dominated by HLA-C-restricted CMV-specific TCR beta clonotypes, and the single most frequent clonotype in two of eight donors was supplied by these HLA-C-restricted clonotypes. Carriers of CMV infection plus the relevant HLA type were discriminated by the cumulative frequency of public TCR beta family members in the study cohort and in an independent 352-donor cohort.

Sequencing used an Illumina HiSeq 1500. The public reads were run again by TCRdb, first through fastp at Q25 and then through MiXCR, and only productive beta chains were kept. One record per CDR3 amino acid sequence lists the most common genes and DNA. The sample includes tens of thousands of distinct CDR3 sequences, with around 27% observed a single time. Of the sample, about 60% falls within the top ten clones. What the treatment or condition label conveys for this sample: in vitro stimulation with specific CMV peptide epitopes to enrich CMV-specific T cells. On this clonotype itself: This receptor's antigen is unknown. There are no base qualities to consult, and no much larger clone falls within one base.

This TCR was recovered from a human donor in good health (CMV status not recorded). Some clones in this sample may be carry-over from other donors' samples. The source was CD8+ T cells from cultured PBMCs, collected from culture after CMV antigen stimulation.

The CDR3 region reads CASSDYRDSSYNEQFF. The sequenced DNA is TGTGCCAGCAGTGATTACCGGGACAGCTCCTACAATGAGCAGTTCTTC. The V and J segments used are TRBV6-1 and TRBJ2-1; TRBD1 lines up with 7 middle nucleotides. The junction shows trimming of 3 bases on V and 0 bases on J, and the gene matches do not reach 5 bases of it. Per the germline V gene, MNHNS is the CDR1 and SASEGT is the CDR2. Measured from the cysteine to the phenylalanine, the CDR3 is 16 residues long. CDR3 DNA only is kept here, 48 bases in frame from base 1.